This passage covers 18 T cell receptor beta chains from one sample sequenced in a study of blood T cell repertoires in COVID-19 (TCRdb year 2020). Receptors were amplified or captured by the immunoSEQ multiplex PCR assay. TCRdb took over this immuneACCESS table, retaining in-frame rearrangements with V and J assigned. Such tables are incomplete; in checked studies, under half of the missing clones stem from an unresolved V gene, and the remainder is unexplained. The sample profile shows about 200,000 clones; 89% of them were found once. Under 3% of the sample goes to the ten largest clones. The sequenced sample was PBMCs or T cells enriched from blood (not recorded which). All receptors derive from a woman aged 40 to 49 with acute COVID-19.

This sequence joins TRBV28 and TRBJ2-7; 8 nucleotides agree with TRBD1. CDR1 is MDHEN and CDR2 is SYDVKM in the germline V gene. This CDR3 has 16 residues. J was trimmed by 3 bases and V by 4 bases; bases with no gene match: 11. In nucleotides, the CDR3 is TGTGCCAGCAGTTCTCCAGGGGGCCAAGGCTACTACGAGCAGTACTTC. Translation gives CASSSPGGQGYYEQYF.

In the case of this clone: A junction boundary mismatches the germline segment, possibly from a read error. This chain links TRBV7-9 with TRBJ2-4; 8 bases map to TRBD1. The CDR3 totals 13 residues. Germline-derived CDR1 and CDR2 are SEHNR and FQNEAQ (reference sequence). CDR3 sequence reads: CASSSRDRTLEDF. CDR3 in DNA: TGTGCCAGCAGCTCCCGGGACAGGACCCTTGAGGACTTC.

The chain joins TRBV19 to TRBJ2-2, with D unresolved. The CDR3 runs 16 residues. The ends were cut back, 0 bases at V and 3 bases at J, with 11 bases in the middle. The germline V gene has CDR1 LNHDA and CDR2 SQIVND (reference sequence). The CDR3 bases are TGTGCCAGTAGTATAGAAAAAGAGTATCACACCGGGGAGCTGTTTTTT. Translation: CASSIEKEYHTGELFF.

V usage is TRBV7-9 and J usage is TRBJ2-3, with 8 bases fitting TRBD1. Germline CDR1 reads SEHNR; CDR2 reads FQNEAQ (reference sequence). The CDR3 is 16 amino acids. J was trimmed by 5 bases and V by 1 base; bases with no gene match: 8. The DNA for the CDR3 is TGTGCCAGCAGCTTAGTACAGGGGGGCGTGGGAGATACGCAGTATTTT. It translates to CASSLVQGGVGDTQYF.

The V and J genes are TRBV28 and TRBJ1-4; D not certain. CDR1 is MDHEN and CDR2 is SYDVKM in the germline V gene. V lost 2 bases to trimming and J lost 13 bases, with 11 bases between them. The CDR3 spans 12 residues. The CDR3 DNA reads as TGTGCCAGCAGTTTAGGGCCGGGGAGACTGTTTTTT. Translated: CASSLGPGRLFF.

J is TRBJ2-7 and V is TRBV7-8; tentatively, D is TRBD1 (5 bases). This CDR3 comprises 16 residues. Germline CDR1 and CDR2: SGHVS and FQNEAQ. V was trimmed by 5 bases and J by 0 bases, leaving 17 bases between them. CDR3 in DNA: TGTGCCAGCAGCCCAAGCCTTGGCGACAGCTCCTACGAGCAGTACTTC. Its protein is CASSPSLGDSSYEQYF. The full variable domain, its missing parts supplied by reference TRBV7-8 and TRBJ2-7, is GAGVSQSPRYKVAKRGQDVALRCDPISGHVSLFWYQQALGQGPEFLTYFQNEAQLDKSGLPSDRFFAERPEGSVSTLKIQRTQQEDSAVYLCASSPSLGDSSYEQYFGPGTRLTVT.

The V call is TRBV4-1, the J call TRBJ2-3; no clear D gene. The V gene lost 1 base and the J gene lost 4 bases, with 12 bases spanning the gap. The CDR3 extends over 15 amino acids. CDR1 is MGHRA and CDR2 is YSYEKL in the germline V gene. This chain's CDR3 is CASSQGPRSPDTQYF. The CDR3 bases are TGCGCCAGCAGCCAAGGGCCGCGGAGCCCAGATACGCAGTATTTT.

The chain uses TRBV6-5 and TRBJ2-2, with 12 bases fitting TRBD2. V lost 4 bases and J lost 7; bases outside the gene matches: 4. The CDR3 spans 15 residues. Germline V gives CDR1 MNHEY, CDR2 SVGAGI. In DNA, the CDR3 is TGTGCCAGCAGTTGGACTAGCGGGACGAACGGGGAGCTGTTTTTT. Its protein is CASSWTSGTNGELFF.

This chain connects TRBV30 to TRBJ1-1; 7 nucleotides align to TRBD1. Germline trimming cut 5 bases from V and 4 bases from J; bases unmatched to any gene: 7. This CDR3 is built from 13 residues. Germline V gene lookup returns CDR1 GTSNPN and CDR2 SVGIG (reference sequence). CDR3 sequence (DNA): TGTGCCTGGGACCGGACAGGAAGCACTGAAGCTTTCTTT. Its protein is CAWDRTGSTEAFF. Full variable domain (rest looked up from reference TRBV30 and TRBJ1-1): SQTIHQWPATLVQPVGSPLSLECTVEGTSNPNLYWYRQAAGRGLQLLFYSVGIGQISSEVPQNLSASRPQDRQFILSSKKLLLSDSGFYLCAWDRTGSTEAFFGQGTRLTVV.

This rearrangement joins TRBV9 to TRBJ2-6; D might be TRBD2 (5 bases). V lost 5 bases and J 4 bases, leaving 16 bases between the germline ends. Germline-derived CDR1 and CDR2 are SGDLS and YYNGEE. This CDR3 spans 16 amino acids. The CDR3 DNA reads as TGTGCCAGCAGTGCTGGTGGAGGAAGGGGGGCCAACGTCCTGACTTTC. It codes for CASSAGGGRGANVLTF. Using reference TRBV9 and TRBJ2-6 for the parts outside the CDR3, the full variable domain is DSGVTQTPKHLITATGQRVTLRCSPRSGDLSVYWYQQSLDQGLQFLIQYYNGEERAKGNILERFSAQQFPDLHSELNLSSLELGDSALYFCASSAGGGRGANVLTFGAGSRLTVL.

V usage is TRBV6-5 and J usage is TRBJ1-1; no firm D call. CDR3 length: 11 amino acids. The V gene's germline CDR1 is MNHEY and CDR2 SVGAGI. CDR3 nucleotide sequence: TGTGCAGCCGGGATGAACACTGAAGCTTTCTTT. Protein product: CAAGMNTEAFF.

The chain recombines TRBV5-6 with TRBJ2-7; 13 nucleotides align to TRBD2. CDR3 length equals 15 residues. V shed 5 bases, J shed 0 bases, and the junction held 2 bases outside the gene matches. Germline loops: CDR1 SGHDT, CDR2 YYEEEE. The CDR3 sequence: CASSGLAGASYEQYF. CDR3 sequence (DNA): TGTGCCAGCAGTGGACTAGCGGGGGCCTCCTACGAGCAGTACTTC.

This chain uses TRBV5-4 with TRBJ2-1; 11 bases agree with TRBD2. The CDR3 has 16 residues. Germline V gene data show CDR1 as SGHNT and CDR2 as YYREEE (reference sequence). With 0 bases clipped from V and 7 bases from J, the junction kept 6 bases outside the gene matches. The DNA of the CDR3 is TGTGCCAGCAGCTTGGCCGTTAGCGGGAGGGTAAATGAGCAGTTCTTC. Translation: CASSLAVSGRVNEQFF.

The rearrangement uses TRBV7-9 and TRBJ1-1; D remains ambiguous. From germline, CDR1 is SEHNR and CDR2 FQNEAQ (reference sequence). The ends were cut back, 5 bases at V and 1 base at J, with 14 bases in the middle. The CDR3 is made up of 15 amino acids. In nucleotides, the CDR3 is TGTGCCAGCAGCCGCGGATCCGTAGGGAACACTGAAGCTTTCTTT. This sequence encodes CASSRGSVGNTEAFF.

This clone appeared once. The CDR3 DNA follows: TGTGCCTGCAACGATCGGACAGGGGGGACAGCTTTCTTT. As protein: CACNDRTGGTAFF. V gene TRBV30 combines with J gene TRBJ1-1; 10 nucleotides line up with TRBD1. This CDR3 region has 13 residues. V lost 6 bases to trimming and J lost 10 bases; unmatched junction nucleotides: 11. Germline V gives CDR1 GTSNPN, CDR2 SVGIG (reference sequence).

The genes are TRBV6-5 and TRBJ1-5; 10 nucleotides agree with TRBD1. V was clipped by 6 bases and J by 9 bases; unmatched bases: 11. Germline V gene data show CDR1 as MNHEY and CDR2 as SVGAGI. The length of the CDR3 is 15 residues. CDR3 region: CASRLGQGPSLPQHF. The CDR3, as DNA: TGTGCCAGCAGATTGGGACAGGGGCCCTCCTTGCCCCAGCATTTT.

The chain couples TRBV27 to TRBJ1-1; D gene uncertain. Germline V CDR1 and CDR2: MNHEY, SMNVEV (reference sequence). Trimming took off 0 bases at V and 4 bases at J, with 15 bases between the two ends. CDR3 length: 16 amino acids. The DNA of the CDR3 is TGTGCCAGCAGTTTATCGGCGACACTCACCAGCACTGAAGCTTTCTTT. Translation: CASSLSATLTSTEAFF.

The chain combines TRBV6-1 with TRBJ1-1; D possibly corresponds to TRBD1 (6 bases). Germline assignment: CDR1 MNHNS and CDR2 SASEGT. The length of the CDR3 is 16 residues. V was cut by 0 bases and J by 4 bases, with 15 bases left in between. This chain's CDR3 is CASSEALGRGPTEAFF. CDR3 nucleotide sequence: TGTGCCAGCAGTGAAGCGCTGGGCAGGGGACCCACTGAAGCTTTCTTT.